Described below is a single TCR beta chain sequence and its context. These data come from a study of OX40 agonist ivuxolimab in advanced cancers. Looking at the study overall: Aged roughly 23 to 79 with a mean of roughly 63 years, they were approximately 80% male. Eligibility admitted prior anti-PD-1, anti-PD-L1 or anti-CTLA-4 therapy; around 38% had some. Two patients with cutaneous melanoma and one with hepatocellular carcinoma, three in total, showed partial responses.

This table comes from immunoSEQ multiplex PCR, and its TCRdb copy is limited to in-frame clones, with some not included. The data hold 90,000 to 100,000 clones, with 75% to 90% observed a single time. The CDR3 runs to 14 residues. Germline CDR1 is MNHNY and CDR2 is SVGAGI (reference sequence). Trimming cost V 2 bases and J 5 bases, with 10 bases left between them. The source was CD4+ or CD8+ T cells sorted from blood, collected in a trial of the OX40 agonist ivuxolimab. The clonotype originates from an adult with an advanced solid tumor such as melanoma, head and neck, liver or kidney cancer. The chain joins TRBV6-6 to TRBJ2-1; D gene ambiguous. The CDR3 sequence: CASSYVGTHNEQFF. Here the CDR3 DNA reads TGTGCCAGCAGTTACGTGGGTACCCACAATGAGCAGTTCTTC.